Sequencing of this T cell receptor (beta chain) was carried out in a study of blood T cell repertoires in COVID-19. Overall study: Samples representing acute and convalescent COVID-19 were sourced from the United States, Italy and Spain.

Authors' data handling: From reference gene primer amplification, estimates of nucleated cell counts were derived. TCRdb keeps only in-frame clones here, not all; method: immunoSEQ multiplex PCR. V, J and clone size are those of that table, while D and trimming were read from the DNA. The sample includes 90,000 to 100,000 clones, 84% of them seen just once. Germline V lookup: CDR1 SNHLY, CDR2 FYNNEI. This CDR3 is built from 16 residues. V shed 6 bases, J shed 0 bases, and the junction held 8 bases outside the gene matches. This clone was observed a handful of times. The chain couples TRBV2 to TRBJ1-1; TRBD1 aligns across 9 bases. The clonotype was recovered from a man in his 60s with acute or convalescent COVID-19. Source material: peripheral blood. The CDR3 bases are TGTGCCAGCAGCAAGGGACAGGGCCGAATGAACACTGAAGCTTTCTTT. Protein: CASSKGQGRMNTEAFF.